The 18 T cell receptor beta chains below were found in one sample sequenced in a study of cytomegalovirus exposure and HLA in healthy donors. 60 Vbeta and 13 Jbeta primers were used in PCR. The table came from immunoSEQ multiplex PCR; TCRdb's copy has only in-frame clones and leaves some out. The table lists 150,000 or so clones, 60% to 80% of them singletons. Sequencing was carried out using PBMCs. These receptors all stem from a man aged 25-45 years in good health and CMV-seropositive.

The chain combines TRBV7-3 with TRBJ2-1; 8 bases are shared with TRBD2. The CDR3 runs 14 residues. The germline V gene has CDR1 SGHTA and CDR2 FQGTGA. The ends lost 5 bases at V and 10 bases at J; junction bases unmatched: 10. CDR3 in amino acids: CASSPSGLAREQFF. CDR3 nucleotides: TGTGCCAGCAGCCCAAGCGGACTAGCTAGGGAGCAGTTCTTC.

The gene calls are TRBV6-4 and TRBJ2-2; TRBD2 matches at 9 bases. J lost 4 bases, V lost 10 bases, and 7 bases had no gene match. This CDR3 spans 14 amino acids. Germline values: CDR1 MRHNA, CDR2 SNTAGT. The CDR3 bases are TGTGCCACCAATAGCGGGAGCAGCACCGGGGAGCTGTTTTTT. Amino acid sequence: CATNSGSSTGELFF.

The V gene is TRBV2, the J gene TRBJ2-2; 14 bases agree with TRBD2. Per the germline V gene, CDR1 is SNHLY and CDR2 is FYNNEI. Trimming removed 6 bases from V and 1 base from J; junction bases left unmatched: 4. CDR3 length equals 17 residues. The CDR3 protein is CASRVGLAGGNTGELFF. Written as DNA, the CDR3 is TGTGCCAGCAGAGTAGGACTAGCGGGAGGGAACACCGGGGAGCTGTTTTTT.

The chain recombines TRBV21-1 with TRBJ1-5; TRBD1 is the table's D call, not checked against the DNA. TRBV21-1 is an annotated pseudogene. This CDR3 has 15 amino acids. DNA of the CDR3: TGTGCCAGGACCACAGGGGTTTATAGCAATCAGCCCCAGCATTTT. This sequence encodes CARTTGVYSNQPQHF.

The genes are TRBV27 and TRBJ1-4, with D perhaps matching TRBD1 (6 bases). The V end lost 0 bases, the J end lost 4 bases, and 12 bases lay between the germline ends. The CDR3 has 16 amino acids. CDR1 is MNHEY, CDR2 SMNVEV, per germline (reference sequence). The CDR3 loop is CASSLSRGRGNEKLFF. The CDR3 DNA sequence: TGTGCCAGCAGTTTATCGCGGGGGCGGGGTAATGAAAAACTGTTTTTT.

V gene TRBV4-2 combines with J gene TRBJ2-3; 7 bases align to TRBD2. The CDR3 is 16 residues long. J gave up 1 base and V 0 bases, and 4 bases lay outside the gene matches. CDR1 and CDR2 (germline): LGHNA, YNFKEQ. CDR3 sequence: CASSQDLTSGTDTQYF. Written as DNA, the CDR3 is TGTGCCAGCAGCCAAGATCTAACTAGCGGCACAGATACGCAGTATTTT.

The chain carries TRBV28 and TRBJ2-7; 10 nucleotides agree with TRBD1. The germline CDR1 and CDR2 sequences are MDHEN and SYDVKM. With 5 bases clipped from V and 3 bases from J, the junction kept 4 bases outside the gene matches. This CDR3 region has 14 residues. The CDR3 spells CASSPGTGVYEQYF. In DNA form, the CDR3 reads TGTGCCAGCAGTCCAGGGACAGGGGTCTACGAGCAGTACTTC.

The chain combines TRBV2 with TRBJ1-6; TRBD1 is a possible D gene (5 bases). CDR3 size: 15 residues. Trimming stripped 1 base from V and 8 bases from J, with 12 bases between. Germline CDR1 and CDR2: SNHLY and FYNNEI. The CDR3 reads CASSEEGGRDSPLHF. CDR3 coding DNA: TGTGCCAGCAGTGAAGAGGGAGGCAGGGATTCACCCCTCCACTTT.

This clone was seen only a few times. The chain combines TRBV2 with TRBJ1-4; D is uncertain. The germline V gene encodes CDR1 SNHLY and CDR2 FYNNEI. The CDR3 consists of 14 residues. Trimming took off 8 bases at V and 5 bases at J, with 15 bases between the two ends. CDR3 sequence reads: CASGEGFQNEKLFF. In DNA form, the CDR3 reads TGTGCCAGCGGGGAGGGTTTTCAGAATGAAAAACTGTTTTTT.

A few counts support this clone. J is TRBJ2-3 and V is TRBV7-9, with 8 bases that match TRBD1. CDR3 length: 16 residues. With V trimmed by 5 bases and J by 5 bases, 12 bases remained unmatched. The germline V gene encodes CDR1 SEHNR and CDR2 FQNEAQ (reference sequence). CDR3 DNA sequence: TGTGCCAGCAGCCCCCTGACAGGGGTAGTCCAAGATACGCAGTATTTT. It specifies CASSPLTGVVQDTQYF.

The chain uses TRBV27 and TRBJ2-1, with D possibly TRBD1 on 7 matching bases. V lost 1 base to trimming and J lost 1 base, with 14 bases between them. The CDR3 is 17 residues long. In germline, CDR1 is MNHEY, CDR2 SMNVEV (reference sequence). The CDR3 DNA sequence: TGTGCCAGCAGTTTATTCAGGGGGGAAAGATCCTACAATGAGCAGTTCTTC. Translation: CASSLFRGERSYNEQFF.

The chain couples TRBV9 to TRBJ2-3; 12 positions match TRBD2. Germline V gene lookup returns CDR1 SGDLS and CDR2 YYNGEE. The junction had 5 bases not matched to a gene; V was cut back by 0 bases and J by 6 bases. The CDR3 has 16 amino acids. The CDR3, as DNA: TGTGCCAGCAGCGTAGCGCCGACTAGCGGGAGCGATACGCAGTATTTT. Its protein product is CASSVAPTSGSDTQYF.

The chain links TRBV6-1 to TRBJ1-5; D remains ambiguous. Germline V CDR1 and CDR2: MNHNS, SASEGT. This CDR3 spans 12 amino acids. With 6 bases removed from V and 5 bases from J, the gap between germline ends came to 8 bases. In DNA form, the CDR3 reads TGTGCCAGCAGCGATTTAGATCAGCCCCAGCATTTT. Amino acids: CASSDLDQPQHF.

The chain couples TRBV2 to TRBJ2-5; 7 bases line up with TRBD1. The DNA end lines up better with TRBJ2-7; the J call may be wrong. The CDR3 sequence is 15 residues long. Germline V CDR1 and CDR2: SNHLY, FYNNEI. For the CDR3, the DNA is TGTGCCAGCAGCGCAGACAGGGCATTTGACCACGAGCAGTACTTC. It yields the protein CASSADRAFDHEQYF.

V and J are TRBV15 and TRBJ2-1; D is unclear. V shed 6 bases and J shed 0 bases, with 12 bases lying between them. Germline values: CDR1 LNHNV, CDR2 YYDKDF (reference sequence). The CDR3 loop spans 15 amino acids. CDR3 DNA: TGTGCCACCAGACCCGACCACAGCTCCTACAATGAGCAGTTCTTC. This codes for CATRPDHSSYNEQFF.

Only a few counts were recorded for this clone. The chain links TRBV28 to TRBJ2-1; 10 bases line up with TRBD2. The CDR3 has 14 residues. Trimming removed 6 bases from V and 7 bases from J; junction bases left unmatched: 6. CDR1 is MDHEN and CDR2 is SYDVKM in the germline V gene. The CDR3 sequence: CASRPSGRVNEQFF. CDR3 DNA: TGTGCCAGCAGACCAAGCGGGAGGGTAAATGAGCAGTTCTTC. The whole variable domain, remainder taken from reference TRBV28 and TRBJ2-1, is DVKVTQSSRYLVKRTGEKVFLECVQDMDHENMFWYRQDPGLGLRLIYFSYDVKMKEKGDIPEGYSVSREKKERFSLILESASTNQTSMYLCASRPSGRVNEQFFGPGTRLTVL.

The chain joins TRBV18 to TRBJ1-1; D gene unclear. Trimming cost V 1 base and J 1 base, with 7 bases left between them. Germline assignment: CDR1 KGHSH and CDR2 LQKENI. There are 14 residues in the CDR3. CDR3 DNA sequence: TGTGCCAGCTCACCACGTCCCAAGAACACTGAAGCTTTCTTT. This codes for CASSPRPKNTEAFF.

The rearrangement uses TRBV7-9 and TRBJ2-7; 7 bases are shared with TRBD2. There are 16 residues in the CDR3. Germline assignment: CDR1 SEHNR and CDR2 FQNEAQ (reference sequence). V gave up 5 bases and J gave up 4 bases; unmatched junction bases: 14. The CDR3 loop is CASSQSNSGNGYEQYF. CDR3 bases: TGTGCCAGCAGCCAAAGCAACAGCGGGAATGGTTACGAGCAGTACTTC.